These 27 T cell receptor beta chains originate from one sample sequenced in a study of metastatic and nonmetastatic thyroid tumors. TCRdb re-analyzed the PCR reads using MiXCR. This table has more than 25,000 clones, 6% to 9.5% appearing once. Patients underwent thyroid surgery, and none had received any treatment before it. The sample taken for sequencing was blood. These receptors all stem from a female donor with papillary thyroid cancer or a benign thyroid nodule (not recorded which). Some clones in this sample may be carry-over from other donors' samples.

The table lists this clone with many counts. The chain couples TRBV7-2 to TRBJ2-1, with TRBD2 identical over 8 bases. Germline values: CDR1 SGHTA, CDR2 FQGNSA. The CDR3 runs to 15 residues. The V and J ends lost 4 bases and 4 bases, in that order; junction bases with no gene match: 6. This chain's CDR3 is CASSSRVAGYNEQFF. CDR3 coding DNA: TGTGCCAGCAGCTCCCGGGTAGCGGGGTACAATGAGCAGTTCTTC.

This clone appeared many times. The genes are TRBV3-1 and TRBJ2-5; D is possibly TRBD1 or TRBD2 (6 bases each). Between the trimmed V and J ends, which lost 5 bases and 7 bases, there was a span of 14 bases. Germline V lookup: CDR1 LGHDT, CDR2 YNNKEL (reference sequence). The CDR3 totals 13 residues. The CDR3 protein is CASSISGAGTQYF. CDR3 sequence (DNA): TGTGCCAGCAGCATATCGGGGGCTGGGACCCAGTACTTC.

In regard to this clone: This clone may be a read error of a much larger clone one base away. The rearrangement uses TRBV29-1 and TRBJ1-2; 12 positions match TRBD1. The length of the CDR3 is 16 residues. The germline V gene has CDR1 SQVTM and CDR2 ANQGSEA. Trimming cost V 3 bases and J 2 bases; bases outside gene matches: 7. CDR3 DNA: TGCAGCGTTGACGTGGGGGGACAGGGGGCAAACTATGGCTACACCTTC. Translating it yields CSVDVGGQGANYGYTF. Full variable domain (remainder filled in from reference TRBV29-1 and TRBJ1-2): SAVISQKPSRDICQRGTSLTIQCQVDSQVTMMFWYRQQPGQSLTLIATANQGSEATYESGFVIDKFPISRPNLTFSTLTVSNMSPEDSSIYLCSVDVGGQGANYGYTFGSGTRLTVV.

In this sample, this clone turned up many times. The gene calls are TRBV11-2 and TRBJ2-2; a possible D gene is TRBD2 (6 bases). The V end was cut by 1 base, the J end by 1 base, with 10 bases between. CDR3 size: 16 residues. CDR1 is SGHAT, CDR2 FQNNGV, per germline. CDR3 DNA: TGTGCCAGCAGCTTAGTACCAGCGGGGAACACCGGGGAGCTGTTTTTT. It codes for CASSLVPAGNTGELFF.

This clone has ten or more counts. The chain recombines TRBV10-3 with TRBJ2-7, with D maybe TRBD1 (5 bases). The CDR3 length is 12 residues. Germline-derived CDR1 and CDR2 are ENHRY and SYGVKD. Between the trimmed V and J ends, which lost 6 bases and 4 bases, there was a span of 10 bases. The DNA of the CDR3 is TGTGCCATCAGAGCAGGGTCTTACGAGCAGTACTTC. Its protein is CAIRAGSYEQYF.

At least ten counts were recorded for this clone. The chain recombines TRBV7-9 with TRBJ1-5; D may be TRBD1 (5 bases). V gave up 5 bases and J gave up 6 bases, with 11 bases separating them. The CDR3 loop spans 13 amino acids. Germline loops: CDR1 SEHNR, CDR2 FQNEAQ (reference sequence). The CDR3 reads CASSRQRGQPQHF. DNA of the CDR3: TGTGCCAGCAGCCGTCAAAGGGGTCAGCCCCAGCATTTT.

For this clone: Mismatch with germline at one junction end may stem from a read error. This rearrangement joins TRBV24-1 to TRBJ2-2, with D perhaps matching TRBD1 or TRBD2 (5 bases each). There are 17 residues in the CDR3. Per the germline V gene, CDR1 is KGHDR and CDR2 is SFDVKD. CDR3 DNA: TGTGCCACCAGTGACACCCCTGGGACCGCCGGGAACGGGGAACTGTTTTTT. This gives the protein CATSDTPGTAGNGELFF.

There are many counts of this clone. The chain couples TRBV12-3 or TRBV12-4 to TRBJ1-2; D unresolved. The CDR3 consists of 14 residues. The germline V and J ends were trimmed by 7 bases and 8 bases, with 20 bases remaining between them. Here the CDR3 DNA reads TGTGCCAGCATCCCCCCCGCGGAGCTTAAAGGCTACACCTTC. Its translation is CASIPPAELKGYTF.

This clone was counted ten times or more. Here the CDR3 reads CASSQSGALTNYGYTF. The CDR3 DNA reads as TGTGCCAGCAGCCAATCGGGGGCACTAACTAACTATGGCTACACCTTC. This chain connects TRBV16 to TRBJ1-2, with D maybe TRBD1 (6 bases). Trimming pared 0 bases from V and 0 bases from J, leaving 11 bases between. The germline gives CDR1 KGHSY, CDR2 FQNENV. The CDR3 loop spans 16 amino acids.

This clone showed up many times. The chain couples TRBV15 to TRBJ1-3; maybe TRBD1 (6 bases). The CDR3 consists of 15 residues. Trimming left V 3 bases short and J 2 bases short, with 11 bases between. Looked up from germline, CDR1 is LNHNV and CDR2 is YYDKDF (reference sequence). The CDR3 nucleotides are TGTGCCACCAGCAGGGACAGTACCCCTGGAAACACCATATATTTT. It specifies CATSRDSTPGNTIYF.

This clone was counted at least ten times. This sequence joins TRBV28 and TRBJ2-7; D ambiguous. The CDR3 extends over 16 amino acids. V was cut by 5 bases and J by 3 bases, with 20 bases left in between. CDR1 and CDR2 from the germline V gene are MDHEN and SYDVKM. The CDR3 is CASSPGPDFIIYEQYF. CDR3 in DNA: TGTGCCAGCAGTCCCGGACCCGACTTCATAATCTACGAGCAGTACTTC.

There are many counts of this clone. At one of its ends the junction is not consistent with the germline gene, which may arise from a read error. The chain couples TRBV3-1 to TRBJ2-2; D remains ambiguous. The CDR3 runs to 13 residues. Looked up from germline, CDR1 is LGHDT and CDR2 is YNNKEL (reference sequence). The DNA for the CDR3 is TGTGCCAGCAGAGCAGCGAACATCGGGGAGCTGTTTTTT. Its translation is CASRAANIGELFF.

As regards this clone: At one of its ends the junction is not consistent with the germline gene, which may arise from a read error. The V call is TRBV7-2, the J call TRBJ1-1, with TRBD1 matching 8 bases. This CDR3 is 14 amino acids long. CDR1 and CDR2 from the germline V gene are SGHTA and FQGNSA. CDR3 in DNA: TGTGCCAGCAGCGAAGACAGGGGCAACACTGAAGCTTCCTTT. As protein: CASSEDRGNTEASF.

This clone was observed a few times. Compared with germline, one end of the junction differs, possibly owing to a read error. Within the sample, other DNA sequences also encode this same CDR3. The chain links TRBV7-9 to TRBJ2-5, with D perhaps matching TRBD2 (5 bases). This CDR3 has 13 residues. In germline, CDR1 is SEHNR, CDR2 FQNEAQ (reference sequence). The CDR3 DNA sequence: TGTGCCAGCAGCTCAACTAGTTCGGAGACTCAGTACTTC. It specifies CASSSTSSETQYF.

This clone was observed many times. This rearrangement joins TRBV2 to TRBJ1-4, with TRBD1 identical over 8 bases. The CDR3 loop spans 13 amino acids. Germline V gene lookup returns CDR1 SNHLY and CDR2 FYNNEI. The V gene end was trimmed by 6 bases and the J gene end by 7 bases; junction bases not matched to a gene: 4. The CDR3 protein is CASRRTGSEKLFF. CDR3 sequence (DNA): TGTGCCAGCAGGCGGACAGGGAGTGAAAAACTGTTTTTT.

The table lists this clone with many counts. The CDR3: CASSWTGNTEAFF. CDR3 DNA: TGTGCCAGCAGCTGGACAGGTAACACTGAAGCTTTCTTT. This rearrangement joins TRBV7-9 to TRBJ1-1, with 7 bases lining up with TRBD1. CDR1 and CDR2 from the germline V gene are SEHNR and FQNEAQ (reference sequence). V trimming: 4 bases; J trimming: 2 bases; junction bases outside the gene matches: 1. The CDR3 is made up of 13 amino acids.

Comments on this clone: This may be a read error, as it is one base from a much larger clone. The sample contains more than one DNA sequence encoding this CDR3. The rearrangement joins TRBV5-8 to TRBJ1-2; 9 positions agree with TRBD1. CDR1 and CDR2 from the germline V gene are SGHTS and YDEGEE. This CDR3 comprises 13 residues. Losses at the gene ends were 1 base for V and 8 bases for J; bases not matched to a gene: 3. As DNA, the CDR3 is TGTGCCAGCAGCTTGACAGGGGGCCGCGGCTACACCTTC. It is translated as CASSLTGGRGYTF.

This clone is classed as medium-sized. Different DNA sequences within this sample yield the same CDR3. The chain combines TRBV11-1 with TRBJ1-2; perhaps TRBD1 as D (6 bases). Germline CDR1 is SGHAT and CDR2 is FQDESV (reference sequence). This CDR3 comprises 13 residues. Trimming cost V 3 bases and J 8 bases, with 13 bases left between them. The CDR3 DNA follows: TGTGCCAGCAGCTTTTCCGGGGGCGGCGGCTACACCTTC. Its protein product is CASSFSGGGGYTF.

This clone was observed many times. The gene calls are TRBV18 and TRBJ2-1, with D perhaps TRBD1 (6 bases). The CDR3 sequence is 15 residues long. Trimming removed 3 bases from V and 7 bases from J, with 16 bases in between. Germline V lookup: CDR1 KGHSH, CDR2 LQKENI. The CDR3 spells CASSPTGLSTNEQFF. The CDR3 nucleotides read TGTGCCAGCTCACCTACAGGGCTGAGTACAAATGAGCAGTTCTTC.

This clone was counted ten times or more. V is TRBV12-3 or TRBV12-4 and J is TRBJ2-5, with 7 bases fitting TRBD1. The CDR3 is made up of 14 amino acids. Germline trimming cut 6 bases from V and 0 bases from J; bases unmatched to any gene: 4. The CDR3 sequence is CASSRDRDQETQYF. The CDR3 nucleotides read TGTGCCAGCAGCCGCGACAGGGACCAAGAGACCCAGTACTTC.

Remarks on this clone: This may be a read error, as it is one base from a much larger clone. This chain joins TRBV5-1 and TRBJ2-2; D gene uncertain. CDR1 is SGHRS, CDR2 YFSETQ, per germline. This CDR3 has 16 amino acids. The V and J ends lost 4 bases and 0 bases respectively, with 13 bases between them. CDR3 residues: CASSPWRSPNTGELFF. DNA of the CDR3: TGCGCCAGCAGCCCTTGGCGGAGCCCGAACACCGGGGAGCTGTTTTTT.

This clone was detected many times. The chain uses TRBV12-5 and TRBJ2-1, with D perhaps being TRBD1 or TRBD2 (6 bases each). Looked up from germline, CDR1 is LGHNT and CDR2 is FRNRAP. V was cut by 6 bases and J by 10 bases, with 22 bases left in between. This CDR3 has 15 amino acids. The CDR3: CASGRREGGIREQFF. The CDR3 bases are TGTGCTAGTGGCCGCCGAGAAGGGGGGATAAGGGAGCAGTTCTTC.

There are many counts of this clone. V gene TRBV4-2 combines with J gene TRBJ2-1; 13 nucleotides line up with TRBD2. The trim removed 0 bases at V and 5 bases at J, leaving 7 bases unmatched. There are 18 residues in the CDR3. Germline V gene sequence: CDR1 LGHNA, CDR2 YNFKEQ. The CDR3 reads CASSQDGLAGVVHNEQFF. The CDR3 bases are TGTGCCAGCAGCCAAGATGGACTAGCGGGGGTCGTGCACAATGAGCAGTTCTTC.

Comments on this clone: Given a much more abundant clone one base away, this may be a read error. Other DNA sequences in this specimen translate into the identical CDR3. V and J are TRBV20-1 and TRBJ2-1, with TRBD2 as a possible D gene (5 bases). The CDR3 consists of 13 residues. Germline CDR1 is DFQATT and CDR2 is SNEGSKA (reference sequence). The CDR3 loop is CRAVSGSYNEQFF. CDR3 DNA: TGCAGAGCCGTAAGCGGTTCCTACAACGAGCAGTTCTTC.

This clone was seen at least ten times. The chain employs TRBV5-1 and TRBJ2-1; D may be TRBD2 (7 bases). The germline V gene encodes CDR1 SGHRS and CDR2 YFSETQ. Trimming stripped 3 bases from V and 4 bases from J, with 14 bases between. The CDR3 has 15 amino acids. CDR3 protein: CASSSTGGLYNEQFF. For the CDR3, the DNA is TGCGCCAGCAGCTCGACCGGGGGGCTGTACAATGAGCAGTTCTTC.

This clone was observed at least ten times. The gene calls are TRBV7-2 and TRBJ1-5, with no clear D. Trimming removed 8 bases from V and 2 bases from J, with 22 bases in between. CDR1 and CDR2 (germline): SGHTA, FQGNSA. CDR3 length equals 17 residues. The CDR3 bases are TGTGCCAGCGCCCTTCGCCCTCACAGTGCGGGCAATCAGCCCCAGCATTTT. Encoded protein: CASALRPHSAGNQPQHF.

This clone has just a few counts. The genes are TRBV19 and TRBJ1-4, with D perhaps matching TRBD1 (5 bases). CDR1 and CDR2 (germline): LNHDA, SQIVND (reference sequence). V lost 5 bases and J lost 3, with 13 bases in between. CDR3 size: 15 residues. CDR3 residues: CASSQKRGANEKLFF. DNA of the CDR3: TGTGCCAGTAGTCAGAAGCGGGGCGCTAATGAAAAACTGTTTTTT.